These 9 T cell receptor beta chains originate from one sample sequenced in a study of cytomegalovirus exposure and HLA in healthy donors. Primers for the PCR totalled 60 Vbeta and 13 Jbeta. Clones were sequenced by immunoSEQ multiplex PCR, and TCRdb holds only the in-frame ones, with some missing. The data contain about 150,000 clones, around 83% of them singletons. Sequencing was performed on PBMCs. Receptors originate from a woman between 18 and 29 years old in good health and CMV-seronegative.

The chain employs TRBV19 and TRBJ2-7, with D tentatively TRBD2 (5 bases). Germline V CDR1 and CDR2: LNHDA, SQIVND (reference sequence). V dropped 6 bases and J dropped 5 bases, with 20 bases sitting between them. The CDR3 loop spans 15 amino acids. The CDR3 nucleotides read TGTGCCAGTAGCTCCCGCCCGGGGTCCATCCACGAGCAGTACTTC. Translation: CASSSRPGSIHEQYF.

CDR3 region: CASSYTGTSGNYNEQFF. CDR3 coding DNA: TGTGCCAGCAGTTACACCGGGACTAGCGGGAACTACAATGAGCAGTTCTTC. The chain joins TRBV5-8 to TRBJ2-1, with 13 bases matching TRBD2. Germline CDR1 and CDR2: SGHTS and YDEGEE. With V trimmed by 5 bases and J by 3 bases, 8 bases remained unmatched. CDR3 length: 17 amino acids.

V gene TRBV9 combines with J gene TRBJ1-4; D is uncertain. CDR3 size: 12 residues. The germline gives CDR1 SGDLS, CDR2 YYNGEE. Trimming pared 4 bases from V and 10 bases from J, leaving 11 bases between. DNA for the CDR3: TGTGCCAGCAGCCCGGGGAGTGGAAAACTGTTTTTT. It specifies CASSPGSGKLFF.

The chain carries TRBV5-1 and TRBJ1-6, with D unclear. The V gene's germline CDR1 is SGHRS and CDR2 YFSETQ. The V end lost 4 bases, the J end lost 7 bases, and 15 bases lay between the germline ends. CDR3 length: 15 residues. The CDR3 region is CASSPRGLGNSPLHF. As DNA, the CDR3 is TGCGCCAGCAGCCCCCGGGGTCTGGGGAATTCACCCCTCCACTTT.

J is TRBJ2-2 and V is TRBV4-2; 7 nucleotides align to TRBD2. The V gene's germline CDR1 is LGHNA and CDR2 YNFKEQ. V trimming: 0 bases; J trimming: 3 bases; junction bases outside the gene matches: 7. CDR3 length: 17 residues. The CDR3 region has the DNA TGTGCCAGCAGCCAAGAGGGGCGGGGGACTTACACCGGGGAGCTGTTTTTT. Its translation: CASSQEGRGTYTGELFF.

This rearrangement joins TRBV15 to TRBJ2-4, with 8 bases matching TRBD2. There are 17 residues in the CDR3. With 0 bases clipped from V and 4 bases from J, the junction kept 8 bases outside the gene matches. Germline assignment: CDR1 LNHNV and CDR2 YYDKDF (reference sequence). CDR3 protein: CATSRDSSGSAKNIQYF. The CDR3 DNA sequence: TGTGCCACCAGCAGAGATTCCAGCGGGAGTGCAAAAAACATTCAGTACTTC.

This chain connects TRBV28 to TRBJ1-1; D ambiguous. With 8 bases removed from V and 1 base from J, the gap between germline ends came to 8 bases. The CDR3 extends over 12 amino acids. Germline V CDR1 and CDR2: MDHEN, SYDVKM. The CDR3 region has the DNA TGTGCCAGCGGGGAGAGGAACACTGAAGCTTTCTTT. Residues: CASGERNTEAFF.

The rearrangement links TRBV29-1 to TRBJ2-1; TRBD1 agrees at 7 bases. After removal of 5 bases from V and 6 bases from J, the junction contained 10 bases not matched to a gene. CDR1 is SQVTM and CDR2 is ANQGSEA in the germline V gene. The CDR3 length is 14 residues. CDR3 sequence: CSVRGQAGVNEQFF. CDR3 bases: TGCAGCGTTCGTGGACAGGCTGGAGTCAATGAGCAGTTCTTC.

Turning to this clone: At one end the junction does not follow the germline gene, possibly because of a read error. The chain is built from TRBV11-2 and TRBJ2-2; D possibly corresponds to TRBD1 (6 bases). CDR1 and CDR2 (germline): SGHAT, FQNNGV. This CDR3 has 16 residues. CDR3 sequence: CASTLHTGSGAGELFF. The CDR3 DNA follows: TGTGCCAGCACCTTACACACAGGGTCTGGGGCCGGGGAGCTGTTTTTT.